This T cell receptor (beta chain) was observed in a study of blood T cell repertoires in COVID-19. Overall study: Some COVID-19 samples were acute and others convalescent; all came from the United States, Italy and Spain.

V lost 0 bases to trimming and J lost 11 bases; unmatched junction nucleotides: 6. Germline CDR1 and CDR2: LGHNA and YSLEER. The length of the CDR3 is 14 residues. Participant reports of clinical history set cohort assignment. Clones were read by immunoSEQ multiplex PCR, and TCRdb kept only the in-frame ones, dropping some. The data contain fewer than 400,000 clones, about 85% of them singletons. In its sample, this clone was seen a few times. The chain joins TRBV4-3 to TRBJ1-1; 10 bases align to TRBD1. The receptor's source is a woman aged 25 to 45 who had been exposed to COVID-19. Sequencing was carried out using PBMCs or T cells enriched from blood (not recorded which). CDR3 amino acids: CASSQEARTGGAFF. The CDR3 bases are TGCGCCAGCAGCCAAGAAGCAAGGACAGGGGGGGCTTTCTTT.